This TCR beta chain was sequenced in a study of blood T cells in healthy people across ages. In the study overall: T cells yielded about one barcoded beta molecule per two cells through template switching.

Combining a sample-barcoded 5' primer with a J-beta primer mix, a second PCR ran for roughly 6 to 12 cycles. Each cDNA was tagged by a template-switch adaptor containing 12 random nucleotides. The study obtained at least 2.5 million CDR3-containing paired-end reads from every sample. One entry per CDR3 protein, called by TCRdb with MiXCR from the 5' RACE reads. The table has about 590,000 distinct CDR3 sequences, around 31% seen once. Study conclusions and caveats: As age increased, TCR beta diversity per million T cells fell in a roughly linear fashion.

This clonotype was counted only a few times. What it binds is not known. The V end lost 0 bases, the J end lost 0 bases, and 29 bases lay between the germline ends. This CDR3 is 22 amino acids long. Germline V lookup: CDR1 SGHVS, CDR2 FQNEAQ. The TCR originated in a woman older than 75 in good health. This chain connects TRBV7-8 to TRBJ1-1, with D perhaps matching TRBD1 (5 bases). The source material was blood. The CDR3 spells CASSLARGWGTDRDHLNTEAFF. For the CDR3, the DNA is TGTGCCAGCAGCTTAGCGCGGGGTTGGGGAACGGACCGGGACCATTTGAACACTGAAGCTTTCTTT.